These T cell receptor beta chains were read from a single sample in a study of blood T cell repertoires in COVID-19. This table comes from immunoSEQ multiplex PCR, and its TCRdb copy is limited to in-frame clones, with some not included. The sample shows 150,000 or so clones, roughly nine tenths of them seen only once. The specimen sequenced was peripheral blood. These receptors all come from a man aged 45 to 65 with acute or convalescent COVID-19. CDR3s include the opening cysteine and the closing phenylalanine or tryptophan.

TRBV7-9 | CASTPRRSRTDTQYF
TRBV2 | CASSEEQGLSEKLFF
TRBV7-9 | CASSLGYIQGDTDTQYF
TRBV4-1 | CASSQDPGTGDGYTF
TRBV9 | CASGPSGGALETQYF
TRBV7-9 | CASSQIPGTSGRLPYEQYF
TRBV4-2 | CASSQDGLAHNEQFF
TRBV27 | CASRGGEGHNEQFF
TRBV7-2 | CASSPPGIRNTIYF
TRBV10-3 | CAIRGQSLTGELFF
TRBV28 | CASRRQGRNEKLFF
TRBV19 | CASSIGDRAEQYF
TRBV6-6 | CASSYWQGEAEAFF
TRBV5-1 | CASSLGGQGKPQHF
TRBV27 | CASSQRGGFFGNTIYF
TRBV4-3 | CASSQGQTAGNTIYF
TRBV7-8 | CASSLRGLAGTYEQYF
TRBV12-3/TRBV12-4 | CASSRQGDYGYTF
TRBV4-2 | CASSQNSAGGNTIYF
TRBV18 | CASSTVDYGYTF
TRBV6-5 | CASSYSGGRALYEQYF
TRBV25-1 | CASSEWEPPSTDTQYF
TRBV28 | CASSLGDYGYTF
TRBV15 | CATSRDVWAGAFNEQFF
TRBV6-1 | CASSEAGTGPNTGELFF
TRBV7-6 | CASSLIGLSGSGGETQYF
TRBV5-5 | CASSSQDLYGYTF
TRBV27 | CASRSPGTGSYEQYF
TRBV6-1 | CASSENRASEAFF
TRBV4-3 | CASSQDRDSHYGYTF
TRBV15 | CATSTPWDGGQETQYF
TRBV5-1 | CASSLGQGIHEQFF
TRBV7-3 | CASSQQGWGTEAFF
TRBV7-2 | CASSPSGGTGELFF
TRBV3-1/TRBV3-2 | CASSQDRTSGRDSYEQYF
TRBV5-4 | CASSPQGLDEKLFF
TRBV4-3 | CASSQDVWDRGEKLFF
TRBV7-2 | CASSPWTGSSYNEQFF
TRBV30 | CACTSGRDRDTQYF
TRBV27 | CASSFRTGKGEQFF
TRBV5-1 | CASSLGTEKETQYF
TRBV28 | CASREYSYNSPLHF
TRBV5-1 | CASSLASGTSGRVEQFF
TRBV19 | CASSNGQGVNYGYTF
TRBV5-1 | CASRRTGLGTEAFF
TRBV11-1 | CASSPWTKNTGELFF
TRBV5-8 | CASSSGGLRNIQYF
TRBV29-1 | CSVELEAYEQYF
TRBV19 | CASSLGDRRNEKLFF
TRBV6-5 | CASRDRPATNEKLFF